Below are 14 T cell receptor beta chains sequenced from a single sample in a study of cytotoxic CD8 clonotypes in ibrutinib-treated CLL. Sequencing was performed with immunoSEQ multiplex PCR; in TCRdb, only in-frame clones are kept and a portion is missing. Of 200,000 to 250,000 clones detected, about three quarters appear once; the ten largest clones hold around 5.9%. Sequences were derived from PBMCs, sampled after 12 months of ibrutinib treatment. These receptor sequences come from a human donor with chronic lymphocytic leukemia.

This chain connects TRBV9 to TRBJ1-4, with 7 bases aligning to TRBD1. This CDR3 has 14 residues. Germline V CDR1 and CDR2: SGDLS, YYNGEE. Losses at the gene ends were 4 bases for V and 4 bases for J; bases not matched to a gene: 4. DNA for the CDR3: TGTGCCAGCAGCCCCTCAGGGGGTAATGAAAAACTGTTTTTT. This sequence encodes CASSPSGGNEKLFF.

The rearrangement uses TRBV7-6 and TRBJ1-5; no clear D gene. From germline, CDR1 is SGHVS and CDR2 FNYEAQ. The V end was cut by 0 bases, the J end by 4 bases, with 7 bases between. The CDR3 runs to 14 residues. CDR3 nucleotides: TGTGCCAGCAGCTTAGCGCTGGAGAATCAGCCCCAGCATTTT. Protein sequence: CASSLALENQPQHF.

The rearrangement uses TRBV6-5 and TRBJ1-2; 7 nucleotides match TRBD1. The J segment lost 11 bases and the V segment lost 5 bases, leaving 14 bases of the junction unmatched. The CDR3 consists of 14 residues. Per the germline V gene, CDR1 is MNHEY and CDR2 is SVGAGI. In nucleotides, the CDR3 is TGTGCCAGCAGTCCGCCGGGGGACAGACTAAGGTACACCTTC. Its protein is CASSPPGDRLRYTF.

The rearrangement links TRBV6-5 to TRBJ2-1; TRBD2 agrees at 8 bases. The CDR3 spans 12 residues. Germline trimming cut 4 bases from V and 14 bases from J; bases unmatched to any gene: 7. Germline loops: CDR1 MNHEY, CDR2 SVGAGI. CDR3 coding DNA: TGTGCCAGCAGTTCGATTAGCGGGAAGGAGTTCTTC. Amino acids: CASSSISGKEFF.

This chain's CDR3 is CASRLRGGYYEKLFF. The CDR3 nucleotides are TGTGCCAGCAGGCTGAGAGGGGGCTATTATGAAAAACTGTTTTTT. V and J are TRBV27 and TRBJ1-4, with TRBD1 matching 7 bases. The CDR3 contains 15 residues. The germline CDR1 and CDR2 sequences are MNHEY and SMNVEV (reference sequence). V dropped 6 bases and J dropped 6; count of bases not matched to a gene: 10.

The chain carries TRBV6-1 and TRBJ1-1; 7 bases match TRBD1. The ends lost 7 bases at V and 2 bases at J; junction bases unmatched: 10. The CDR3 has 15 residues. The germline V gene has CDR1 MNHNS and CDR2 SASEGT. The CDR3 nucleotides read TGTGCCAGCAAGGAGGAGGGGGCAAGAAACACTGAAGCTTTCTTT. Amino acids: CASKEEGARNTEAFF.

The chain joins TRBV5-1 to TRBJ1-1, with D unclear. Germline loops: CDR1 SGHRS, CDR2 YFSETQ. V lost 4 bases to trimming and J lost 3 bases, with 19 bases between them. There are 16 residues in the CDR3. The CDR3 nucleotides read TGCGCCAGCAGCCCCTATTCCCTGAGGTCGGACACTGAAGCTTTCTTT. This sequence encodes CASSPYSLRSDTEAFF.

This clone has a handful of counts. The V and J genes are TRBV7-2 and TRBJ1-5; D possibly corresponds to TRBD1 (6 bases). This CDR3 is built from 15 residues. With 5 bases removed from V and 7 bases from J, the gap between germline ends came to 18 bases. Germline-derived CDR1 and CDR2 are SGHTA and FQGNSA. CDR3 in DNA: TGTGCCAGCAGCCTCACAGGGACATCTCACCAGCCCCAGCATTTT. It yields the protein CASSLTGTSHQPQHF.

J is TRBJ2-1 and V is TRBV4-3, with D possibly matching TRBD1 (6 bases). The V end was cut by 0 bases, the J end by 16 bases, with 19 bases between. The CDR3 has 14 amino acids. Germline values: CDR1 LGHNA, CDR2 YSLEER. CDR3 residues: CASSQDRGRETYFF. The DNA of the CDR3 is TGCGCCAGCAGCCAAGACAGGGGAAGGGAGACGTATTTCTTC.

This clone was seen more than once but under ten times. In DNA, the CDR3 is TGTGCCTGGAATCGACAGGAGGGCTACACCTTC. It yields the protein CAWNRQEGYTF. The chain couples TRBV30 to TRBJ1-2; the D gene is possibly TRBD1 (6 bases). Trimming pared 4 bases from V and 8 bases from J, leaving 11 bases between. The length of the CDR3 is 11 residues. Germline CDR1 and CDR2: GTSNPN and SVGIG (reference sequence). Supplemented by reference TRBV30 and TRBJ1-2, the full variable domain reads SQTIHQWPATLVQPVGSPLSLECTVEGTSNPNLYWYRQAAGRGLQLLFYSVGIGQISSEVPQNLSASRPQDRQFILSSKKLLLSDSGFYLCAWNRQEGYTFGSGTRLTVV.

The chain links TRBV4-2 to TRBJ2-1; 9 positions match TRBD2. Germline assignment: CDR1 LGHNA and CDR2 YNFKEQ. The V and J ends lost 4 bases and 3 bases, in that order; junction bases with no gene match: 4. The CDR3 has 15 amino acids. As DNA, the CDR3 is TGTGCCAGCAGCCGTCAGACTAGCGGCTACAATGAGCAGTTCTTC. Translated: CASSRQTSGYNEQFF.

The genes are TRBV19 and TRBJ1-1, with D uncertain. The CDR3 runs 14 residues. V lost 5 bases and J 1 base, leaving 11 bases between the germline ends. Germline-derived CDR1 and CDR2 are LNHDA and SQIVND (reference sequence). The CDR3 protein is CASSFPGTNTEAFF. The CDR3 bases are TGTGCCAGTAGTTTTCCGGGTACGAACACTGAAGCTTTCTTT.

CDR3 sequence: CASQGQGASNEQFF. CDR3 in DNA: TGTGCCAGTCAAGGACAGGGGGCGTCTAATGAGCAGTTCTTC. The chain combines TRBV5-6 with TRBJ2-1, with 11 bases lining up with TRBD1. Trimming removed 8 bases from V and 7 bases from J; junction bases left unmatched: 8. The length of the CDR3 is 14 residues. Looked up from germline, CDR1 is SGHDT and CDR2 is YYEEEE.

This clone turned up a few times. J is TRBJ1-2 and V is TRBV30; the D is unclear. The CDR3 runs to 16 residues. Per the germline V gene, CDR1 is GTSNPN and CDR2 is SVGIG (reference sequence). V shed 3 bases and J shed 2 bases, with 19 bases lying between them. For the CDR3, the DNA is TGTGCCTGGAGGGTAGGGAGGTCGCCGCTGAACTATGGCTACACCTTC. It translates to CAWRVGRSPLNYGYTF.